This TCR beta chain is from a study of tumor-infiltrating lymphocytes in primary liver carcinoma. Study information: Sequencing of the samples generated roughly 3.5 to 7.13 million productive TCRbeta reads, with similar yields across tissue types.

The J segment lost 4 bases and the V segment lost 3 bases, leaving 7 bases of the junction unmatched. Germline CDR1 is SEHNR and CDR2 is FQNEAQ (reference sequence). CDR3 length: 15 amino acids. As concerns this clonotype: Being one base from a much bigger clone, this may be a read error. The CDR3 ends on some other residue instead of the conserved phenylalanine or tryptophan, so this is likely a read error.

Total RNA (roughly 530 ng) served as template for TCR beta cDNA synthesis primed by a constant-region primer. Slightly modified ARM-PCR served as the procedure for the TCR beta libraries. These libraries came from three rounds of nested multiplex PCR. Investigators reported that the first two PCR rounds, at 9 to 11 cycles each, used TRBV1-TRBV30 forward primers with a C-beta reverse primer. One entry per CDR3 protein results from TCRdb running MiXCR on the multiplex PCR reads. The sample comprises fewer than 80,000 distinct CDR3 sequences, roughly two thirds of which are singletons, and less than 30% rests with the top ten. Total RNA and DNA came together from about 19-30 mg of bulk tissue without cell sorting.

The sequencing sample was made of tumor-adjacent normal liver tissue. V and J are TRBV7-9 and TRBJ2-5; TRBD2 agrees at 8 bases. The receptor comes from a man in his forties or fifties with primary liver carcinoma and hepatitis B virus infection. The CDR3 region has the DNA TGTGCCAGCAGCTTGTGGACTAGCATTGTAGAGACCCAGTACCTC. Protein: CASSLWTSIVETQYL.